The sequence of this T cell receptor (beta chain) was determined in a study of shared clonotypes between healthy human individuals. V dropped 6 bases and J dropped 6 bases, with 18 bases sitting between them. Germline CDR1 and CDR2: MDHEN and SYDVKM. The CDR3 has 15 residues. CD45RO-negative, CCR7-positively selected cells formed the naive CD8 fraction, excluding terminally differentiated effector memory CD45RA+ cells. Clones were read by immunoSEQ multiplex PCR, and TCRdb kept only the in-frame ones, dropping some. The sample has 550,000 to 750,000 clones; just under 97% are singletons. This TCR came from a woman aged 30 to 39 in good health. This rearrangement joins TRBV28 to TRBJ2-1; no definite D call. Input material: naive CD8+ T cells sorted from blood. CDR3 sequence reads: CASSNWDPYANEQFF. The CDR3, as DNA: TGTGCCAGCAGCAATTGGGATCCGTACGCCAATGAGCAGTTCTTC.